The next 21 T cell receptor beta chains were all read from a single sample in a study of cytotoxic CD8 clonotypes in ibrutinib-treated CLL. Here immunoSEQ multiplex PCR was the method, and the copy in TCRdb shows in-frame clones only, minus some. This table has 110,000 to 150,000 clones, 76% appearing once. The sequenced sample was PBMCs, obtained after 24 months of ibrutinib treatment. The receptors derive from a human donor with chronic lymphocytic leukemia.

This clone has only a few counts. The V gene is TRBV9, the J gene TRBJ2-1; 11 nucleotides align to TRBD2. Germline CDR1 and CDR2: SGDLS and YYNGEE. With V trimmed by 2 bases and J by 5 bases, 12 bases remained unmatched. The CDR3 runs 18 residues. The CDR3: CASSVGLAGGSDDNEQFF. The CDR3, as DNA: TGTGCCAGCAGCGTCGGCCTAGCGGGGGGTTCGGACGACAATGAGCAGTTCTTC.

Points on this clone: The same CDR3 arises from other DNA sequences in this sample as well. This chain connects TRBV7-3 to TRBJ2-1; D possibly uses TRBD1 or TRBD2 (6 bases each). Germline CDR1 and CDR2: SGHTA and FQGTGA. Between the trimmed V and J ends, which lost 3 bases and 4 bases, there was a span of 13 bases. The CDR3 is made up of 15 amino acids. The CDR3: CASSLGLGAYNEQFF. CDR3 DNA: TGTGCCAGCAGCTTGGGACTGGGGGCTTACAATGAGCAGTTCTTC.

In nucleotides, the CDR3 is TGTGCCAGCAGCTTATTTGGGGACTCCCAAGAGACCCAGTACTTC. Translating it yields CASSLFGDSQETQYF. The chain joins TRBV7-2 to TRBJ2-5, with a tentative D call TRBD2 (6 bases). The V end was cut by 2 bases, the J end by 1 base, with 11 bases between. The germline gives CDR1 SGHTA, CDR2 FQGNSA. The CDR3 consists of 15 residues.

The gene calls are TRBV5-1 and TRBJ1-2, with 11 bases fitting TRBD1. This CDR3 is 16 amino acids long. J was trimmed by 8 bases and V by 4 bases; bases with no gene match: 13. The germline CDR1 and CDR2 sequences are SGHRS and YFSETQ. The CDR3 nucleotides read TGCGCCAGCAGCCCGGCCGGGACAGGGGGGGCAATCGGCTACACCTTC. Translating it yields CASSPAGTGGAIGYTF. Based on the CDR3 plus reference TRBV5-1 and TRBJ1-2, the full variable domain is KAGVTQTPRYLIKTRGQQVTLSCSPISGHRSVSWYQQTPGQGLQFLFEYFSETQRNKGNFPGRFSGRQFSNSRSEMNVSTLELGDSALYLCASSPAGTGGAIGYTFGSGTRLTVV.

J is TRBJ1-2 and V is TRBV10-3; 10 bases match TRBD1. The CDR3 is 15 residues long. V lost 3 bases, J lost 7 bases, and 8 bases stayed unmatched. CDR1 and CDR2 (germline): ENHRY, SYGVKD. The CDR3 DNA reads as TGTGCCATCAGTGAACGGGCGACAGGGGGCCTTGGCTACACCTTC. Translation: CAISERATGGLGYTF.

The chain links TRBV19 to TRBJ2-7; the match to TRBD1 covers 10 bases. The CDR3 runs to 14 residues. The trim removed 4 bases at V and 5 bases at J, leaving 5 bases unmatched. CDR1 is LNHDA and CDR2 is SQIVND in the germline V gene (reference sequence). Here the CDR3 reads CASSTDRGSHEQYF. The DNA for the CDR3 is TGTGCCAGTAGTACGGACAGGGGGAGCCACGAGCAGTACTTC.

The chain recombines TRBV9 with TRBJ2-3; TRBD2 aligns across 15 bases. CDR1 is SGDLS, CDR2 YYNGEE, per germline. V trimming: 4 bases; J trimming: 8 bases; junction bases outside the gene matches: 5. The CDR3 covers 15 residues. CDR3: CASSPRTSGGGTQYF. CDR3 nucleotide sequence: TGTGCCAGCAGCCCCCGGACTAGCGGGGGGGGTACGCAGTATTTT.

The chain joins TRBV7-2 to TRBJ1-2, with D maybe TRBD1 (5 bases). The ends were cut back, 5 bases at V and 3 bases at J, with 13 bases in the middle. The CDR3 sequence is 14 residues long. Germline lookup yields CDR1 SGHTA and CDR2 FQGNSA. CDR3 protein: CASSPAGRDYGYTF. The CDR3 DNA reads TGTGCCAGCAGCCCCGCAGGGAGGGACTATGGCTACACCTTC.

The J gene is TRBJ2-1, the V gene TRBV28; D ambiguous. With 1 base removed from V and 1 base from J, the gap between germline ends came to 14 bases. This CDR3 spans 17 amino acids. The germline gives CDR1 MDHEN, CDR2 SYDVKM. CDR3 coding DNA: TGTGCCAGCAGTTTATCCTGGGCCGGCAGGTCCTACAATGAGCAGTTCTTC. Protein product: CASSLSWAGRSYNEQFF.

The count of this clone is one. V gene TRBV21-1 combines with J gene TRBJ2-1; TRBD2 is the table's D call and was not checked against the DNA. TRBV21-1 is a documented pseudogene. CDR3 length equals 14 residues. The DNA of the CDR3 is TGTGCCAGCAGCAAACGACTAGTCGGCAATGAGCAGTTCTTC. Translation gives CASSKRLVGNEQFF.

The rearrangement joins TRBV15 to TRBJ2-7; D tentatively reads TRBD1 or TRBD2 (5 bases each). V was cut by 0 bases and J by 3 bases, with 12 bases left in between. This CDR3 has 15 residues. In germline, CDR1 is LNHNV, CDR2 YYDKDF (reference sequence). Here the CDR3 DNA reads TGTGCCACCAGCAGAGATCGGGGCCGATTCTACGAGCAGTACTTC. Protein: CATSRDRGRFYEQYF.

This rearrangement joins TRBV6-6 to TRBJ1-4, with D hard to call. V was cut by 2 bases and J by 8 bases, with 12 bases left in between. Germline loops: CDR1 MNHNY, CDR2 SVGAGI (reference sequence). The CDR3 spans 14 residues. The CDR3: CASSYGQAGEKLFF. The CDR3 DNA reads as TGTGCCAGCAGTTACGGGCAGGCGGGGGAAAAACTGTTTTTT.

V is TRBV18 and J is TRBJ1-1; D may be TRBD1 (5 bases). With 1 base removed from V and 9 bases from J, the gap between germline ends came to 9 bases. CDR1 is KGHSH, CDR2 LQKENI, per germline. The CDR3 length is 12 residues. The CDR3 DNA is TGTGCCAGCTCACCACTGGGGGGAAAAGCTTTCTTT. It codes for CASSPLGGKAFF.

DNA of the CDR3: TGTGCCATCAGTGACCCGCGGGCAGCTAGCTCCTACGAGCAGTACTTC. It specifies CAISDPRAASSYEQYF. The chain joins TRBV10-3 to TRBJ2-7, with a tentative D call TRBD2 (5 bases). Germline V CDR1 and CDR2: ENHRY, SYGVKD. The V end was cut by 3 bases, the J end by 0 bases, with 15 bases between. The CDR3 is made up of 16 amino acids.

In its sample, this clone was seen many times. This chain connects TRBV5-1 to TRBJ2-7; D call uncertain. V lost 0 bases and J lost 0, with 7 bases in between. The CDR3 consists of 14 residues. Germline CDR1 is SGHRS and CDR2 is YFSETQ. The CDR3 protein is CASSLGRSSYEQYF. CDR3 nucleotide sequence: TGCGCCAGCAGCTTGGGGCGGAGCTCCTACGAGCAGTACTTC.

The chain combines TRBV7-2 with TRBJ1-5; a possible D gene is TRBD1 (6 bases). Germline assignment: CDR1 SGHTA and CDR2 FQGNSA. The CDR3 is made up of 15 amino acids. V lost 5 bases to trimming and J lost 1 base, with 12 bases between them. This CDR3 is CASSRMQGSNQPQHF. The DNA of the CDR3 is TGTGCCAGCAGCAGAATGCAGGGGAGCAATCAGCCCCAGCATTTT.

The V and J genes are TRBV10-3 and TRBJ2-1; D is unresolved. V was cut by 6 bases and J by 10 bases, with 10 bases left in between. Germline CDR1 and CDR2: ENHRY and SYGVKD. The CDR3 is made up of 11 amino acids. The CDR3 DNA reads as TGTGCCATCAGAGAAACAAGCGAGCAGTTCTTC. Residues: CAIRETSEQFF.

This rearrangement joins TRBV11-2 to TRBJ2-7; D is possibly TRBD1 or TRBD2 (5 bases each). Trimming took 4 bases from V and 0 from J, leaving 10 bases between them. Germline lookup yields CDR1 SGHAT and CDR2 FQNNGV. The CDR3 length is 14 residues. CDR3 DNA sequence: TGTGCCAGCAGCTGGGGCGGGCCCTCCTACGAGCAGTACTTC. This encodes CASSWGGPSYEQYF.

The CDR3 spells CASSFRDSPYEQYF. The DNA of the CDR3 is TGTGCCAGCAGCTTCCGGGACAGCCCCTACGAGCAGTACTTC. This chain links TRBV11-3 with TRBJ2-7; TRBD1 aligns across 7 bases. The CDR3 spans 14 residues. Trimming took 3 bases from V and 2 from J; bases not matched to a gene: 4. Germline CDR1 SGHNT, CDR2 YENEEA.

This chain connects TRBV9 to TRBJ1-3; the D is unclear. V lost 2 bases and J lost 0, with 12 bases in between. CDR3 length equals 16 residues. Per germline, CDR1 SGDLS and CDR2 YYNGEE. The CDR3 DNA reads as TGTGCCAGCAGCGTCTGGGGAGAGGGCTCTGGAAACACCATATATTTT. Amino acid sequence: CASSVWGEGSGNTIYF. The variable domain in full, with the rest retrieved from reference TRBV9 and TRBJ1-3, is DSGVTQTPKHLITATGQRVTLRCSPRSGDLSVYWYQQSLDQGLQFLIQYYNGEERAKGNILERFSAQQFPDLHSELNLSSLELGDSALYFCASSVWGEGSGNTIYFGEGSWLTVV.

The chain employs TRBV5-1 and TRBJ2-1; 7 nucleotides match TRBD2. The V gene's germline CDR1 is SGHRS and CDR2 YFSETQ. The CDR3 is 14 amino acids. Trimming cost V 4 bases and J 3 bases; bases outside gene matches: 4. This CDR3 is CASSPGLDYNEQFF. As DNA, the CDR3 is TGCGCCAGCAGCCCTGGACTAGACTACAATGAGCAGTTCTTC.